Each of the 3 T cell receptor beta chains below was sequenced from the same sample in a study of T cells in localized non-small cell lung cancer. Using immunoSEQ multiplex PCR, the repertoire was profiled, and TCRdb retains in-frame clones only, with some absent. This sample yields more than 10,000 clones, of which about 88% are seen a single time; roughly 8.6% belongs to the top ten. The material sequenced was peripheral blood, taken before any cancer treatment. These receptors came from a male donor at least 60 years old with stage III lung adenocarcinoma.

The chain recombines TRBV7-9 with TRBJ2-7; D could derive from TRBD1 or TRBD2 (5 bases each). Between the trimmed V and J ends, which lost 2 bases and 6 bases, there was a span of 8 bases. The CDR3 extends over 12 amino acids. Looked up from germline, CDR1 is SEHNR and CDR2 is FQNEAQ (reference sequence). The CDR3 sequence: CASSLRDVEQYF. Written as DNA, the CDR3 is TGTGCCAGCAGCTTAAGGGACGTCGAGCAGTACTTC.

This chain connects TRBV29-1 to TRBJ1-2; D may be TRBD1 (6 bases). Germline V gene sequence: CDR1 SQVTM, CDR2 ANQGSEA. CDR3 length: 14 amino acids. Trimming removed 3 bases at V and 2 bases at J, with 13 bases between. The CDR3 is CSVEGGGGNYGYTF. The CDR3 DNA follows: TGCAGCGTTGAGGGGGGCGGGGGAAACTATGGCTACACCTTC.

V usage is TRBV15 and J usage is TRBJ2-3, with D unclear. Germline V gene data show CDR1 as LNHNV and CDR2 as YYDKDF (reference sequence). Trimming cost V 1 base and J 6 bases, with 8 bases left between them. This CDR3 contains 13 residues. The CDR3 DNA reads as TGTGCCACCAGCAGAGGTAGCTCGGATACGCAGTATTTT. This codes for CATSRGSSDTQYF.